The entry that follows covers one T cell receptor beta chain sequence. No antigen is known for it. This entry belongs to a study of early T cells in non-severe SARS-CoV-2 infection. The wider study: The study sequenced bulk RNA from unsorted whole blood, with chains unpaired.

Unique molecular identifiers were affixed to single, distinct cDNA molecules. TCRdb fed the 5' RACE reads into MiXCR, producing one record per CDR3 protein. The sample records tens of thousands of distinct CDR3 sequences, approximately 5.9% being singletons. Study findings and constraints: Matches to VDJdb favored anti-spike CD8 responses and missed private and CD4 specificities.

The source was whole blood, collected at baseline. The receptor was isolated from an adult who was a healthcare worker with PCR-confirmed SARS-CoV-2 infection or an uninfected control (not recorded which).

The CDR3 here is CAWNNRRRGNEQFF. The CDR3 nucleotides read TGTGCCTGGAATAACCGCAGGAGGGGCAACGAGCAGTTCTTC. The chain employs TRBV30 and TRBJ2-1; perhaps TRBD2 as D (6 bases). This CDR3 comprises 14 residues. Germline V gene lookup returns CDR1 GTSNPN and CDR2 SVGIG (reference sequence). V dropped 4 bases and J dropped 10 bases, with 20 bases sitting between them.